Below are 16 T cell receptor gamma chains sequenced from a single sample in a study of gamma-delta T cells after stem cell transplantation. TCRdb re-processed the RT-PCR reads via CATT. The table records hundreds of gamma-chain clones, about 16% of them present only once. The sequenced sample consisted of gamma-delta T cells. Receptor source: a human donor. It is not recorded whose cells these are; they may come from a transplant donor.

This clone was detected only a few times. A much larger clone is a single base away; this may be a read error. In the same sample, other DNA sequences code for this CDR3. J is TRGJ1 or TRGJ2 and V is TRGV2. Here the J gene was assigned by germline matching of the DNA, as TCRdb has none. CDR3 length: 12 amino acids. V dropped 1 base and J dropped 3; count of bases not matched to a gene: 0. The germline CDR1 and CDR2 sequences are EGSNGY and YDSYNSKV. CDR3 bases: TGTGCCACCTGGGACGGTTATTATAAGAAACTCTTT. This codes for CATWDGYYKKLF.

This clone qualifies as hyperexpanded (1% or more). The chain links TRGV3 to TRGJ1 or TRGJ2. TCRdb leaves out the J gene; it was filled in here by matching the DNA to germline. The germline V gene has CDR1 VTNTFY and CDR2 YDVSTARD (reference sequence). Unmatched junction bases numbered 8, after V lost 0 bases and J lost 6 bases. This CDR3 has 14 amino acids. In DNA form, the CDR3 reads TGTGCCACCTGGGACAGGTTTCGGGGTTATAAGAAACTCTTT. As protein: CATWDRFRGYKKLF.

In regard to this clone: This could be a read error, since a much larger clone is one nucleotide away. The same CDR3 also results from other DNA sequences found in this sample. The chain carries TRGV9 and TRGJP. No J gene was available from TCRdb, and it was assigned here by a germline match of the DNA. Germline CDR1 and CDR2: GITISATS and ISYDGTV (reference sequence). The CDR3 has 16 residues. CDR3 region: CALWEVLELGKKIKVF. The CDR3 nucleotides read TGTGCCTTGTGGGAGGTGTTAGAGTTAGGCAAAAAAATCAAGGTATTT.

J gene calling gave no result, while the V gene is TRGV8. Germline CDR1 reads VENAVY; CDR2 reads YDSYNSRV. The CDR3 is 11 amino acids. CDR3 residues: CATWGLTTKLF. The CDR3 DNA follows: TGTGCCACCTGGGGCCTAACGACTAAACTCTTT.

This clone is large in the sample. This chain links TRGV2 with TRGJ1 or TRGJ2. The J gene, absent from TCRdb, was called here by matching the DNA to germline. CDR1 EGSNGY and CDR2 YDSYNSKV come from the germline V gene. The CDR3 is 13 amino acids. V lost 0 bases and J lost 2; bases outside the gene matches: 1. CDR3 amino acids: CATWDGDYYKKLF. In DNA, the CDR3 is TGTGCCACCTGGGACGGGGATTATTATAAGAAACTCTTT.

This clone was seen a few times. This chain connects TRGV4 to TRGJ1 or TRGJ2. The J gene, not given by TCRdb, was assigned here from a germline match of the nucleotide sequence. CDR3 length: 9 amino acids. The germline CDR1 and CDR2 sequences are EGSTGY and YDSYTSSV. Losses at the gene ends were 10 bases for V and 8 bases for J; bases not matched to a gene: 5. In DNA, the CDR3 is TGTGCCACGGGTGATAAGAAACTCTTT. It yields the protein CATGDKKLF.

Comment on this clone: This may be a read error, as it is one base from a much larger clone. V gene TRGV9 combines with J gene TRGJP. No J gene was available from TCRdb, and it was assigned here by a germline match of the DNA. With 0 bases clipped from V and 9 bases from J, the junction kept 5 bases outside the gene matches. Germline values: CDR1 GITISATS, CDR2 ISYDGTV (reference sequence). This CDR3 is built from 16 residues. The CDR3 region has the DNA TGTGCCTTGTGGGAGGTGCCGGTGTTGGGCAAAAAAATCAAGGTATTT. Its translation: CALWEVPVLGKKIKVF.

This clone was observed a few times. J is TRGJ1 or TRGJ2 and V is TRGV2. No J gene is reported in TCRdb; it was inferred here by comparing the DNA with germline. The CDR3 loop spans 14 amino acids. Germline CDR1 reads EGSNGY; CDR2 reads YDSYNSKV. Losses at the gene ends were 1 base for V and 3 bases for J; bases not matched to a gene: 6. CDR3 protein: CATWDGVPYYKKLF. The CDR3 DNA reads TGTGCCACCTGGGACGGTGTACCTTATTATAAGAAACTCTTT.

Remarks on this clone: This may arise from a read error, as a much more abundant clone is one base away. The genes are TRGV9 and TRGJP. The J gene, missing from TCRdb, was assigned here through DNA to germline matching. CDR3 length equals 16 residues. The V gene's germline CDR1 is GITISATS and CDR2 ISYDGTV (reference sequence). As DNA, the CDR3 is TGTGCCTTGTGGGAGGTGTATGAGTTGAGCAAAAAAATCAAGGTATTT. It encodes CALWEVYELSKKIKVF.

A note on this clone: A much larger clone lies a single base off, so this may be a read error. The chain employs TRGV9 and TRGJP. TCRdb leaves out the J gene; it was filled in here by matching the DNA to germline. V lost 5 bases and J lost 4; bases outside the gene matches: 5. The length of the CDR3 is 16 residues. CDR1 GITISATS and CDR2 ISYDGTV come from the germline V gene (reference sequence). The CDR3 nucleotides read TGTGCCTTGTGGGGGCCCCAAGAGTTGGGCAAAAAAATCAAGGTATTT. As protein: CALWGPQELGKKIKVF.

By its share, this clone is large. CDR3 amino acids: CATWDGKKLF. The CDR3 nucleotides are TGTGCCACCTGGGATGGGAAGAAACTCTTT. The rearrangement uses TRGV4 and TRGJ1 or TRGJ2. TCRdb records no J gene; here it was assigned by comparing the DNA to germline. V dropped 0 bases and J dropped 10; count of bases not matched to a gene: 0. Germline V gives CDR1 EGSTGY, CDR2 YDSYTSSV. The CDR3 loop spans 10 amino acids.

In its sample, this clone is large (0.1 to 1%). The chain couples TRGV2 to TRGJ1 or TRGJ2. TCRdb lists no J gene, so it was determined here by aligning the DNA to germline. After removal of 0 bases from V and 3 bases from J, the junction contained 8 bases not matched to a gene. This CDR3 has 15 amino acids. CDR1 EGSNGY and CDR2 YDSYNSKV come from the germline V gene. CDR3 coding DNA: TGTGCCACCTGGGACGGGCCGGGGATTTATTATAAGAAACTCTTT. This codes for CATWDGPGIYYKKLF.

V and J are TRGV4 and TRGJ1 or TRGJ2. No J gene is reported in TCRdb; it was inferred here by comparing the DNA with germline. This CDR3 contains 13 residues. The germline CDR1 and CDR2 sequences are EGSTGY and YDSYTSSV. The V and J ends lost 3 bases and 0 bases, in that order; junction bases with no gene match: 2. CDR3 sequence (DNA): TGTGCCACCTGGGATTGGAATTATTATAAGAAACTCTTT. Translating it yields CATWDWNYYKKLF.

A remark on this clone: This may arise from a read error, as a much more abundant clone is one base away. This chain connects TRGV2 to TRGJ1 or TRGJ2. TCRdb offers no J gene call, so here the DNA was matched to germline to obtain one. The CDR3 contains 16 residues. Germline V gives CDR1 EGSNGY, CDR2 YDSYNSKV. CDR3 coding DNA: TGTGCCACCTGGGGCGGGTCCGCTTCGAATTATTATAAGAAACTCTTT. It specifies CATWGGSASNYYKKLF.

There are a few counts of this clone. The chain couples TRGV3 to TRGJ1 or TRGJ2. TCRdb carries no J gene annotation; the J gene was assigned here by matching the DNA with germline. Germline lookup yields CDR1 VTNTFY and CDR2 YDVSTARD (reference sequence). The junction had 10 bases not matched to a gene; V was cut back by 3 bases and J by 5 bases. The CDR3 extends over 14 amino acids. The CDR3 loop reads CATWDGHTHYKKLF. CDR3 nucleotide sequence: TGTGCCACCTGGGACGGACACACCCATTATAAGAAACTCTTT.

This rearrangement joins TRGV8 to TRGJ1 or TRGJ2. No J gene was available from TCRdb, and it was assigned here by a germline match of the DNA. J was trimmed by 5 bases and V by 0 bases; bases with no gene match: 7. The CDR3 has 14 amino acids. CDR1 is VENAVY and CDR2 is YDSYNSRV in the germline V gene. Written as DNA, the CDR3 is TGTGCCACCTGGGATAGGCCGCTCCATTATAAGAAACTCTTT. It codes for CATWDRPLHYKKLF.